Detailed here is one TCR beta chain. It was with unique molecular identifiers that the TCRbeta library was prepared. TCRdb redid the calling of the PCR reads with MiXCR, one entry per CDR3 protein. The data contain roughly 500,000 distinct CDR3 sequences, under 15% of them singletons. These data come from a study of T-cell reconstitution after alpha-beta-depleted transplantation in children. This TCR came from a human donor who donated a stem cell graft to a child with combined immunodeficiency. This specimen consisted of PBMCs from the stem cell graft donor, obtained from the stem cell graft.

For the CDR3, the DNA is TGTGCCAGCAGCTTAGCGCTCTTGGGACTAGCGGAATTTTTTAGCACAGATACGCAGTATTTT. Translation: CASSLALLGLAEFFSTDTQYF. This chain links TRBV11-1 with TRBJ2-3, with 11 bases identical to TRBD2. Germline assignment: CDR1 SGHAT and CDR2 FQDESV (reference sequence). The CDR3 is 21 residues long. Trimming cost V 0 bases and J 0 bases; bases outside gene matches: 14.